This T cell receptor beta chain was recovered during a study of beta chain features in type 1 diabetes. Study-wide findings and caveats: Cells with high TCR expression could be over-represented by cDNA sequencing.

The V gene's germline CDR1 is LGHNA and CDR2 YNFKEQ. This CDR3 has 15 amino acids. V gave up 7 bases and J gave up 1 base; unmatched junction bases: 6. The sequenced template was cDNA made from the entire isolated RNA. The table came from immunoSEQ multiplex PCR; TCRdb's copy has only in-frame clones and leaves some out. This sample has 310,000 or so clones, with 7% to 9% found just once. About this clone: Its matching antigen is unknown.

The sequence derives from a woman aged 18-29 years in good health. The chain employs TRBV4-2 and TRBJ2-2, with 7 bases that match TRBD1. The sample was central memory CD4+ T cells from blood. The CDR3 is CASKTGTVNTGELFF. The CDR3 DNA reads TGTGCCAGCAAGACCGGGACAGTGAACACCGGGGAGCTGTTTTTT.